These 22 T cell receptor beta chains were all obtained from the same sample, sequenced in a study of cytomegalovirus exposure and HLA in healthy donors. Only in-frame clones appear in the TCRdb table, and some are missing; sequencing was by immunoSEQ multiplex PCR. The sample shows some 87,000 clones, 96% of them seen only once. Input material: PBMCs. These receptors were collected from a woman aged 18-29 years in good health and CMV-seronegative.

This clone was seen a single time. J is TRBJ2-2 and V is TRBV5-1; 10 positions agree with TRBD2. Trimming at V came to 1 base and at J to 8 bases, leaving 5 bases not matched to a gene. CDR1 SGHRS and CDR2 YFSETQ come from the germline V gene. CDR3 size: 15 residues. The CDR3 DNA reads TGCGCCAGCAGCTTGTCGCTAGCGGGAGCTGGGGAGCTGTTTTTT. Protein product: CASSLSLAGAGELFF.

The chain is built from TRBV27 and TRBJ2-1, with D possibly TRBD2 on 5 matching bases. There are 12 residues in the CDR3. From germline, CDR1 is MNHEY and CDR2 SMNVEV (reference sequence). Trimming left V 5 bases short and J 5 bases short, with 7 bases between. The DNA of the CDR3 is TGTGCCAGCAGTCAGCGGAACAATGAGCAGTTCTTC. Protein: CASSQRNNEQFF.

V and J are TRBV6-6 and TRBJ1-5; D remains unclear. This CDR3 contains 10 residues. V shed 4 bases and J shed 9 bases, with 4 bases lying between them. Germline loops: CDR1 MNHNY, CDR2 SVGAGI (reference sequence). CDR3 in amino acids: CASSSGPQHF. CDR3 nucleotides: TGTGCCAGCAGTTCCGGGCCCCAGCATTTT.

The count of this clone is one. CDR3 sequence (DNA): TGTGCCAGCAAGCGGACAGGGGGAAACACTGAAGCTTTCTTT. This codes for CASKRTGGNTEAFF. This chain links TRBV2 with TRBJ1-1; 10 nucleotides align to TRBD1. The CDR3 contains 14 residues. CDR1 SNHLY and CDR2 FYNNEI come from the germline V gene. Unmatched junction bases numbered 4, after V lost 7 bases and J lost 2 bases.

This clone came up once. The rearrangement uses TRBV5-1 and TRBJ2-7; D is possibly TRBD2 (7 bases). V was clipped by 3 bases and J by 2 bases, with 15 bases between them. This CDR3 spans 15 amino acids. CDR1 is SGHRS and CDR2 is YFSETQ in the germline V gene. CDR3 nucleotide sequence: TGCGCCAGCAGCTGGGAGGGGGAGACAACCTACGAGCAGTACTTC. Amino acid sequence: CASSWEGETTYEQYF.

This chain uses TRBV5-1 with TRBJ2-3; 11 bases match TRBD2. The CDR3 sequence is 17 residues long. With 0 bases clipped from V and 6 bases from J, the junction kept 9 bases outside the gene matches. Looked up from germline, CDR1 is SGHRS and CDR2 is YFSETQ. CDR3 amino acids: CASSLGLGLAVSDTQYF. DNA for the CDR3: TGCGCCAGCAGCTTGGGCTTGGGACTAGCGGTCTCTGATACGCAGTATTTT.

In its sample, this clone was seen once. V usage is TRBV18 and J usage is TRBJ2-7; D is perhaps TRBD1 (5 bases). The CDR3 extends over 15 amino acids. The germline V gene has CDR1 KGHSH and CDR2 LQKENI. Trimming took 2 bases from V and 2 from J, leaving 13 bases between them. The CDR3 is CASSPGAQGPYEQYF. The CDR3, as DNA: TGTGCCAGCTCACCAGGCGCGCAGGGCCCCTACGAGCAGTACTTC.

Worth noting for this clone: Different DNA sequences within this sample yield the same CDR3. This chain joins TRBV9 and TRBJ2-7, with D perhaps matching TRBD2 (6 bases). The CDR3 consists of 13 residues. CDR1 is SGDLS and CDR2 is YYNGEE in the germline V gene. V gave up 2 bases and J gave up 4 bases, with 10 bases separating them. Here the CDR3 reads CASSVGDSYEQYF. The CDR3 DNA is TGTGCCAGCAGCGTGGGGGACTCTTACGAGCAGTACTTC.

The V call is TRBV19, the J call TRBJ2-7, with 7 bases matching TRBD1. From germline, CDR1 is LNHDA and CDR2 SQIVND (reference sequence). The CDR3 has 13 amino acids. With 3 bases clipped from V and 3 bases from J, the junction kept 2 bases outside the gene matches. The CDR3 coding sequence is TGTGCCAGTAGTATTGGGACAGTCTACGAGCAGTACTTC. It translates to CASSIGTVYEQYF.

The chain couples TRBV7-2 to TRBJ1-5, with D uncertain. Trimming pared 1 base from V and 1 base from J, leaving 11 bases between. The CDR3 runs 16 residues. Germline V gene sequence: CDR1 SGHTA, CDR2 FQGNSA. The CDR3 here is CASSLGRRGSNQPQHF. The CDR3, as DNA: TGTGCCAGCAGCTTAGGTCGTCGGGGAAGCAATCAGCCCCAGCATTTT.

The chain carries TRBV15 and TRBJ1-2; 9 bases fit TRBD1. Trimming took 0 bases from V and 6 from J; bases not matched to a gene: 8. Germline V gene lookup returns CDR1 LNHNV and CDR2 YYDKDF (reference sequence). The CDR3 has 16 amino acids. The CDR3 sequence is CATSRDRWTGEHGYTF. CDR3 DNA sequence: TGTGCCACCAGCAGAGACCGATGGACAGGGGAGCATGGCTACACCTTC.

The rearrangement joins TRBV10-1 to TRBJ2-5, with TRBD2 identical over 13 bases. The germline V gene has CDR1 WNHNN and CDR2 SYGVQD (reference sequence). The CDR3 covers 15 residues. Trimming removed 0 bases from V and 5 bases from J; junction bases left unmatched: 0. The CDR3 region is CASSESTSGRETQYF. CDR3 DNA sequence: TGCGCCAGCAGTGAGTCGACTAGCGGGAGGGAGACCCAGTACTTC.

The gene calls are TRBV6-4 and TRBJ2-1, with 13 positions matching TRBD2. The CDR3 is 15 amino acids. V shed 4 bases and J 5 bases; nucleotides not matched to a gene: 2. Germline assignment: CDR1 MRHNA and CDR2 SNTAGT. The DNA of the CDR3 is TGTGCCAGCAGTGTAGGACTAGCGGGAGACAATGAGCAGTTCTTC. This sequence encodes CASSVGLAGDNEQFF.

V is TRBV19 and J is TRBJ2-7; D perhaps matches TRBD1 (6 bases). The V end lost 1 base, the J end lost 5 bases, and 18 bases lay between the germline ends. Germline V lookup: CDR1 LNHDA, CDR2 SQIVND (reference sequence). The CDR3 length is 16 residues. In nucleotides, the CDR3 is TGTGCCAGTAGTATAGTCGCAGGGGCCCGACTCAACGAGCAGTACTTC. This codes for CASSIVAGARLNEQYF.

CDR3: CASIAGAYEQYF. In DNA form, the CDR3 reads TGTGCCAGCATAGCGGGAGCCTACGAGCAGTACTTC. The chain joins TRBV2 to TRBJ2-7; TRBD2 aligns across 9 bases. Germline V gives CDR1 SNHLY, CDR2 FYNNEI. With V trimmed by 7 bases and J by 2 bases, 0 bases remained unmatched. The CDR3 is made up of 12 amino acids.

The genes are TRBV18 and TRBJ2-1; 10 bases line up with TRBD2. The ends lost 3 bases at V and 4 bases at J; junction bases unmatched: 12. There are 18 residues in the CDR3. Germline CDR1 KGHSH, CDR2 LQKENI. CDR3 sequence: CASSPPGRVLAGYNEQFF. The DNA for the CDR3 is TGTGCCAGCTCACCTCCCGGGAGGGTACTAGCGGGATACAATGAGCAGTTCTTC.

The genes are TRBV27 and TRBJ2-7, with D perhaps matching TRBD2 (6 bases). Trimming cost V 3 bases and J 9 bases, with 18 bases left between them. The germline CDR1 and CDR2 sequences are MNHEY and SMNVEV (reference sequence). The CDR3 contains 14 residues. This chain's CDR3 is CASSLRLEGRRQYF. CDR3 DNA sequence: TGTGCCAGCAGTTTGCGTTTGGAGGGTAGGCGGCAGTACTTC.

To note about this clone: A read error may produce the germline difference seen at one junction end. This chain connects TRBV6-5 to TRBJ1-2; TRBD1 matches at 11 bases. The length of the CDR3 is 15 residues. Germline assignment: CDR1 MNHEY and CDR2 SVGAGI. CDR3 protein: CASSLALGQGAALSF. The CDR3, as DNA: TGTGCCAGCAGCCTTGCTCTAGGACAGGGGGCTGCGTTATCCTTC.

The rearrangement uses TRBV18 and TRBJ2-1; D possibly corresponds to TRBD2 (5 bases). Germline V lookup: CDR1 KGHSH, CDR2 LQKENI. The CDR3 loop spans 15 amino acids. The V end was cut by 3 bases, the J end by 8 bases, with 17 bases between. The CDR3 nucleotides read TGTGCCAGCTCACCTATCGGGGTCGGTGCCGATGAGCAGTTCTTC. Protein: CASSPIGVGADEQFF. The complete variable domain, with remaining parts taken from reference TRBV18 and TRBJ2-1, reads NAGVMQNPRHLVRRRGQEARLRCSPMKGHSHVYWYRQLPEEGLKFMVYLQKENIIDESGMPKERFSAEFPKEGPSILRIQQVVRGDSAAYFCASSPIGVGADEQFFGPGTRLTVL.

The V and J genes are TRBV5-6 and TRBJ1-5; D is perhaps TRBD1 (5 bases). The CDR3 is 16 amino acids. V was cut by 3 bases and J by 0 bases, with 13 bases left in between. CDR1 and CDR2 from the germline V gene are SGHDT and YYEEEE. The CDR3 loop is CASSSMWGGSNQPQHF. Here the CDR3 DNA reads TGTGCCAGCAGCTCAATGTGGGGGGGTAGCAATCAGCCCCAGCATTTT.

This chain connects TRBV5-1 to TRBJ1-6; D may be TRBD1 (5 bases). CDR3 length: 16 residues. The V gene lost 0 bases and the J gene lost 9 bases, with 16 bases spanning the gap. Germline lookup yields CDR1 SGHRS and CDR2 YFSETQ. CDR3 nucleotide sequence: TGCGCCAGCAGCTTGGGTCAGGGCTATTTGGCTTCACCCCTCCACTTT. Its protein product is CASSLGQGYLASPLHF. The full variable domain, completed using reference TRBV5-1 and TRBJ1-6, is KAGVTQTPRYLIKTRGQQVTLSCSPISGHRSVSWYQQTPGQGLQFLFEYFSETQRNKGNFPGRFSGRQFSNSRSEMNVSTLELGDSALYLCASSLGQGYLASPLHFGNGTRLTVT.

The chain has TRBV7-9 and TRBJ2-7, with 14 bases identical to TRBD2. J lost 2 bases, V lost 5 bases, and 11 bases had no gene match. The CDR3 consists of 18 residues. Germline values: CDR1 SEHNR, CDR2 FQNEAQ (reference sequence). CDR3 in DNA: TGTGCCAGCAGCGGTATCTCGGGACTAGCGGGAGAGCCCTACGAGCAGTACTTC. Protein sequence: CASSGISGLAGEPYEQYF.